These 3 T cell receptor beta chains share one sample of origin, sequenced in a study of OX40 agonist ivuxolimab in advanced cancers. TCRdb's copy holds only in-frame clones and misses some; the assay was immunoSEQ multiplex PCR. The table has 65,000 to 90,000 clones, 85% to 90% seen once; the top ten hold approximately 0.71%. Specimen: CD4+ or CD8+ T cells sorted from blood, collected in a trial of the OX40 agonist ivuxolimab. These receptors all stem from an adult with an advanced solid tumor such as melanoma, head and neck, liver or kidney cancer.

The gene calls are TRBV19 and TRBJ2-1; D possibly corresponds to TRBD1 (6 bases). In germline, CDR1 is LNHDA, CDR2 SQIVND (reference sequence). Between the trimmed V and J ends, which lost 5 bases and 0 bases, there was a span of 14 bases. The CDR3 runs to 16 residues. The CDR3, as DNA: TGTGCCAGTAGTCCTGGGGGCTTTACCTCCTACAATGAGCAGTTCTTC. It translates to CASSPGGFTSYNEQFF. The full variable domain, its missing parts supplied by reference TRBV19 and TRBJ2-1, is DGGITQSPKYLFRKEGQNVTLSCEQNLNHDAMYWYRQDPGQGLRLIYYSQIVNDFQKGDIAEGYSVSREKKESFPLTVTSAQKNPTAFYLCASSPGGFTSYNEQFFGPGTRLTVL.

Notes on this clone: An end of the junction does not agree with germline; a read error may underlie this. The chain has TRBV7-7 and TRBJ2-1, with D unresolved. Germline-derived CDR1 and CDR2 are SSHAT and FNYEAQ (reference sequence). The CDR3 runs to 11 residues. CDR3 sequence: CASSSGNEQFF. CDR3 bases: TGTGCTAGCAGCTCCGGCAATGAGCAGTTCTTC.

The rearrangement uses TRBV29-1 and TRBJ1-2, with TRBD1 matching over 8 bases. Germline V gene data show CDR1 as SQVTM and CDR2 as ANQGSEA. CDR3 length equals 12 residues. J lost 2 bases, V lost 7 bases, and 3 bases had no gene match. The CDR3 coding sequence is TGCAGCGCGGGACAGGAAAACTATGGCTACACCTTC. This gives the protein CSAGQENYGYTF.